Each of the 32 T cell receptor beta chains below was sequenced from the same sample in a study of blood T cell repertoires in COVID-19. Sequencing was performed with immunoSEQ multiplex PCR; in TCRdb, only in-frame clones are kept and a portion is missing. There are over 150,000 clones in the sample; 89% occur only once, and roughly 2% lies in the top ten. Sequencing was carried out using peripheral blood. These receptors originate from a man younger than 35 who had recovered from COVID-19.

The chain is built from TRBV5-8 and TRBJ2-5, with D unresolved. The CDR3 is 14 residues long. V was cut by 0 bases and J by 7 bases, with 13 bases left in between. Germline lookup yields CDR1 SGHTS and CDR2 YDEGEE. DNA for the CDR3: TGTGCCAGCAGCTTGGGGCTAGTTTATGGGACCCAGTACTTC. Its translation: CASSLGLVYGTQYF. Full variable domain (remainder filled in from reference TRBV5-8 and TRBJ2-5): EAGVTQSPTHLIKTRGQQATLRCSPISGHTSVYWYQQALGLGLQFLLWYDEGEERNRGNFPPRFSGRQFPNYSSELNVNALELEDSALYLCASSLGLVYGTQYFGPGTRLLVL.

The rearrangement links TRBV2 to TRBJ2-7; D may be TRBD2 (5 bases). Trimming took off 2 bases at V and 3 bases at J, with 17 bases between the two ends. This CDR3 is built from 16 residues. Germline V CDR1 and CDR2: SNHLY, FYNNEI. The CDR3: CASSEPPGVGIYEQYF. CDR3 sequence (DNA): TGTGCCAGCAGTGAACCCCCCGGGGTGGGGATCTACGAGCAGTACTTC.

This rearrangement joins TRBV25-1 to TRBJ1-2; D is perhaps TRBD1 (5 bases). The germline V gene has CDR1 MGHDK and CDR2 SYGVNS. Trimming left V 1 base short and J 8 bases short, with 8 bases between. CDR3 length equals 12 residues. The CDR3 DNA reads as TGTGCCAGCAGTGAATTAGGGGTCGGCTACACCTTC. It encodes CASSELGVGYTF.

The V call is TRBV24-1, the J call TRBJ2-1, with D perhaps matching TRBD2 (5 bases). The CDR3 length is 16 residues. Germline V gene data show CDR1 as KGHDR and CDR2 as SFDVKD. Trimming cost V 1 base and J 9 bases, with 18 bases left between them. The chain's CDR3 is CATSDFRLGVLSEQFF. CDR3 in DNA: TGTGCCACCAGTGATTTTCGGTTGGGAGTCCTTAGTGAGCAGTTCTTC.

The rearrangement joins TRBV7-9 to TRBJ1-2; TRBD1 is a possible D gene (5 bases). V gave up 5 bases and J gave up 8 bases, with 18 bases separating them. This CDR3 region has 14 residues. Germline V lookup: CDR1 SEHNR, CDR2 FQNEAQ (reference sequence). The DNA for the CDR3 is TGTGCCAGCAGCAAAACTGTAGGGCAGGGAGGCTACACCTTC. Translating it yields CASSKTVGQGGYTF.

The chain recombines TRBV6-2 or TRBV6-3 with TRBJ2-3, with TRBD1 matching over 7 bases. V lost 4 bases to trimming and J lost 4 bases; unmatched junction nucleotides: 8. This CDR3 spans 15 amino acids. Germline V gene data show CDR1 as MNHEY and CDR2 as SVGEGT. The CDR3 DNA reads as TGTGCCAGCAGTTTGACAGGGTCCCGGGCAGATACGCAGTATTTT. Encoded protein: CASSLTGSRADTQYF.

J is TRBJ2-1 and V is TRBV5-5; 14 bases map to TRBD2. Trimming removed 3 bases from V and 6 bases from J; junction bases left unmatched: 2. CDR3 length: 15 amino acids. Germline V lookup: CDR1 SGHKS, CDR2 YYEKEE (reference sequence). CDR3 DNA sequence: TGTGCCAGCAGCTCCGGGACTAGCGGGGGCAATGAGCAGTTCTTC. Translating it yields CASSSGTSGGNEQFF.

In this sample, this clone turned up a few times. The V call is TRBV6-2 or TRBV6-3, the J call TRBJ2-7; maybe TRBD1 (5 bases). There are 16 residues in the CDR3. Germline V gene sequence: CDR1 MNHEY, CDR2 SVGEGT. Trimming shortened V by 0 bases and J by 5 bases, and 17 bases separated the two germline ends. CDR3 nucleotide sequence: TGTGCCAGCAGTTACTCCCACTGGGGCCAGAACCACGAGCAGTACTTC. It translates to CASSYSHWGQNHEQYF.

The chain links TRBV4-3 to TRBJ1-6; 7 bases match TRBD1. Germline V CDR1 and CDR2: LGHNA, YSLEER. The CDR3 loop spans 15 amino acids. Trimming removed 0 bases from V and 10 bases from J; junction bases left unmatched: 6. The chain's CDR3 is CASSQDVAGGSPLHF. The DNA of the CDR3 is TGCGCCAGCAGCCAAGACGTTGCAGGGGGGTCACCCCTCCACTTT.

The chain is built from TRBV9 and TRBJ2-6; D ambiguous. V gave up 0 bases and J gave up 4 bases, with 11 bases separating them. Germline lookup yields CDR1 SGDLS and CDR2 YYNGEE. CDR3 length: 16 amino acids. As DNA, the CDR3 is TGTGCCAGCAGCGTAGAGGTCGCGGCGGGGGCCAACGTCCTGACTTTC. Its translation: CASSVEVAAGANVLTF.

This clone was seen a single time. The rearrangement links TRBV5-6 to TRBJ1-1; no clear D gene. Germline V CDR1 and CDR2: SGHDT, YYEEEE. The V and J ends lost 2 bases and 8 bases respectively, with 7 bases between them. The CDR3 has 11 amino acids. CDR3 sequence reads: CASSFLSEAFF. In DNA form, the CDR3 reads TGTGCCAGCAGCTTCTTGTCGGAAGCTTTCTTT.

V gene TRBV5-1 combines with J gene TRBJ1-2; no firm D call. The CDR3 contains 14 residues. Between the trimmed V and J ends, which lost 0 bases and 4 bases, there was a span of 10 bases. Germline CDR1 is SGHRS and CDR2 is YFSETQ. The CDR3 nucleotides are TGCGCCAGCAGCTTGGCCGGAGTTGGCTATGGCTACACCTTC. Protein: CASSLAGVGYGYTF. The whole variable domain, filled in from reference TRBV5-1 and TRBJ1-2, reads KAGVTQTPRYLIKTRGQQVTLSCSPISGHRSVSWYQQTPGQGLQFLFEYFSETQRNKGNFPGRFSGRQFSNSRSEMNVSTLELGDSALYLCASSLAGVGYGYTFGSGTRLTVV.

The chain is built from TRBV28 and TRBJ1-1; D is ambiguous. The CDR3 has 13 residues. CDR1 and CDR2 (germline): MDHEN, SYDVKM. Trimming took 5 bases from V and 5 from J, leaving 12 bases between them. The CDR3 is CASSGFGRTEAFF. The CDR3 DNA follows: TGTGCCAGCAGTGGTTTCGGGAGAACTGAAGCTTTCTTT. Filled out from reference TRBV28 and TRBJ1-1, the complete variable domain reads DVKVTQSSRYLVKRTGEKVFLECVQDMDHENMFWYRQDPGLGLRLIYFSYDVKMKEKGDIPEGYSVSREKKERFSLILESASTNQTSMYLCASSGFGRTEAFFGQGTRLTVV.

This sequence joins TRBV5-1 and TRBJ2-3; D not certain. Germline V gene sequence: CDR1 SGHRS, CDR2 YFSETQ. This CDR3 region has 14 residues. Trimming took 4 bases from V and 2 from J, leaving 11 bases between them. The CDR3, as DNA: TGCGCCAGCAGCCCATCTAGAAACACAGATACGCAGTATTTT. Its protein is CASSPSRNTDTQYF.

The CDR3: CATSYQQREVFEQYF. The DNA for the CDR3 is TGTGCCACCAGTTACCAACAGCGGGAGGTATTCGAGCAGTACTTC. The rearrangement joins TRBV24-1 to TRBJ2-7, with 9 positions matching TRBD2. Germline V CDR1 and CDR2: KGHDR, SFDVKD. The CDR3 is 15 amino acids. Trimming at V came to 6 bases and at J to 6 bases, leaving 11 bases not matched to a gene.

A word on this clone: The sample has other DNA sequences that encode this CDR3 too. V and J are TRBV5-1 and TRBJ1-4, with D possibly TRBD1 on 6 matching bases. V dropped 2 bases and J dropped 5 bases, with 10 bases sitting between them. This CDR3 comprises 14 residues. CDR1 SGHRS and CDR2 YFSETQ come from the germline V gene. DNA of the CDR3: TGCGCCAGCAGCTTAGGACAGACGAATGAAAAACTGTTTTTT. Residues: CASSLGQTNEKLFF.

The genes are TRBV7-9 and TRBJ2-1; D is ambiguous. V lost 1 base and J 6 bases, leaving 7 bases between the germline ends. The V gene's germline CDR1 is SEHNR and CDR2 FQNEAQ (reference sequence). The CDR3 has 13 residues. The CDR3 sequence is CASSLGPGNEQFF. In DNA, the CDR3 is TGTGCCAGCAGCTTAGGGCCAGGCAATGAGCAGTTCTTC.

This chain joins TRBV7-9 and TRBJ2-5; 9 positions agree with TRBD2. With V trimmed by 4 bases and J by 1 base, 13 bases remained unmatched. The CDR3 has 18 residues. Germline V gives CDR1 SEHNR, CDR2 FQNEAQ (reference sequence). The CDR3 nucleotides read TGTGCCAGCAGCTCCCCGATCAGGACTAGCGTACTCCAAGAGACCCAGTACTTC. Protein product: CASSSPIRTSVLQETQYF.

The chain carries TRBV5-1 and TRBJ2-7; weak D call: TRBD2 (5 bases). Between the trimmed V and J ends, which lost 4 bases and 4 bases, there was a span of 12 bases. CDR1 is SGHRS and CDR2 is YFSETQ in the germline V gene. The CDR3 has 13 residues. The CDR3 loop is CASSQADLYEQYF. CDR3 coding DNA: TGCGCCAGCAGCCAAGCGGACCTATACGAGCAGTACTTC. Using reference TRBV5-1 and TRBJ2-7 for the parts outside the CDR3, the full variable domain is KAGVTQTPRYLIKTRGQQVTLSCSPISGHRSVSWYQQTPGQGLQFLFEYFSETQRNKGNFPGRFSGRQFSNSRSEMNVSTLELGDSALYLCASSQADLYEQYFGPGTRLTVT.

The V call is TRBV7-6, the J call TRBJ2-1, with 10 bases fitting TRBD1. This CDR3 has 17 amino acids. Germline V gene lookup returns CDR1 SGHVS and CDR2 FNYEAQ. Trimming took 4 bases from V and 3 from J; bases not matched to a gene: 9. CDR3 in DNA: TGTGCCAGCAGCTCTTACGACAGGGGGCTAGGCTACAATGAGCAGTTCTTC. Encoded protein: CASSSYDRGLGYNEQFF.

The rearrangement links TRBV6-2 or TRBV6-3 to TRBJ1-1, with D hard to call. Germline loops: CDR1 MNHEY, CDR2 SVGEGT. Trimming shortened V by 2 bases and J by 3 bases, and 7 bases separated the two germline ends. CDR3 length: 13 residues. The CDR3 loop reads CASSYTPDTEAFF. DNA for the CDR3: TGTGCCAGCAGTTACACCCCGGACACTGAAGCTTTCTTT.

V is TRBV2 and J is TRBJ1-1; possible D gene TRBD1, 5 bases. The V gene lost 4 bases and the J gene lost 0 bases, with 9 bases spanning the gap. This CDR3 comprises 14 residues. CDR1 and CDR2 from the germline V gene are SNHLY and FYNNEI. The CDR3 protein is CASSGLTVNTEAFF. The CDR3 nucleotides read TGTGCCAGCAGTGGCCTGACAGTGAACACTGAAGCTTTCTTT.

The chain links TRBV11-2 to TRBJ2-7; TRBD1 matches 9 bases. CDR3 length: 15 amino acids. Looked up from germline, CDR1 is SGHAT and CDR2 is FQNNGV. The J segment lost 3 bases and the V segment lost 1 base, leaving 4 bases of the junction unmatched. CDR3 amino acids: CASSLGTGVIYEQYF. The CDR3 bases are TGTGCCAGCAGCTTAGGGACAGGGGTTATCTACGAGCAGTACTTC.

This clone has only one observation. The chain carries TRBV19 and TRBJ2-7; 8 bases agree with TRBD2. The ends lost 6 bases at V and 4 bases at J; junction bases unmatched: 11. The CDR3 spans 15 residues. Germline V CDR1 and CDR2: LNHDA, SQIVND (reference sequence). The DNA for the CDR3 is TGTGCCAGTAGAGAAACTAGCGGTTTAATGTACGAGCAGTACTTC. It codes for CASRETSGLMYEQYF.

The chain carries TRBV7-2 and TRBJ1-1, with 7 bases lining up with TRBD1. Per germline, CDR1 SGHTA and CDR2 FQGNSA. The V and J ends lost 5 bases and 3 bases, in that order; junction bases with no gene match: 6. The CDR3 consists of 14 residues. The CDR3 reads CASSAATGYTEAFF. In DNA form, the CDR3 reads TGTGCCAGCAGCGCCGCGACAGGGTACACTGAAGCTTTCTTT.

CDR3 in amino acids: CASSPRSSDTGELFF. In nucleotides, the CDR3 is TGCGCCAGCAGCCCCAGGAGTAGCGATACCGGGGAGCTGTTTTTT. The J gene is TRBJ2-2, the V gene TRBV5-1, with D maybe TRBD2 (5 bases). The CDR3 is 15 residues long. Deletions cut 4 bases from V and 5 bases from J, with 15 bases between. Germline V gene lookup returns CDR1 SGHRS and CDR2 YFSETQ.

The chain combines TRBV28 with TRBJ1-2, with a weak D call TRBD1 (5 bases). V gave up 2 bases and J gave up 8 bases, with 12 bases separating them. The length of the CDR3 is 13 residues. The germline V gene encodes CDR1 MDHEN and CDR2 SYDVKM. As DNA, the CDR3 is TGTGCCAGCAGTTTAACAGGAGACGACGGCTACACCTTC. Its protein product is CASSLTGDDGYTF.

The rearrangement links TRBV6-5 to TRBJ1-1; perhaps TRBD1 as D (5 bases). V lost 7 bases and J 2 bases, leaving 17 bases between the germline ends. Germline assignment: CDR1 MNHEY and CDR2 SVGAGI. The CDR3 sequence is 15 residues long. The chain's CDR3 is CASMAYGQSNTEAFF. CDR3 coding DNA: TGTGCCAGCATGGCATACGGACAATCAAACACTGAAGCTTTCTTT.

This clone was observed once. The chain employs TRBV30 and TRBJ1-5; 7 bases fit TRBD1. Germline V gene data show CDR1 as GTSNPN and CDR2 as SVGIG (reference sequence). There are 15 residues in the CDR3. With V trimmed by 3 bases and J by 10 bases, 15 bases remained unmatched. For the CDR3, the DNA is TGTGCCTGGAGCGGAAAACAGGGGCAAATCAGCCCCCAGCATTTT. Protein sequence: CAWSGKQGQISPQHF.

This sequence joins TRBV4-1 and TRBJ2-7, with 7 nucleotides matching TRBD1. Germline V gene sequence: CDR1 MGHRA, CDR2 YSYEKL. CDR3 length: 15 residues. Trimming removed 1 base from V and 3 bases from J; junction bases left unmatched: 6. The CDR3 DNA is TGCGCCAGCAGCCAAGTGGGGACAGACTACTACGAGCAGTACTTC. This sequence encodes CASSQVGTDYYEQYF.

This rearrangement joins TRBV5-1 to TRBJ1-3; 7 bases line up with TRBD1. The V gene end was trimmed by 5 bases and the J gene end by 4 bases; junction bases not matched to a gene: 9. The CDR3 has 15 amino acids. Germline CDR1 and CDR2: SGHRS and YFSETQ. The CDR3 spells CASSLGTVEGNTIYF. The DNA for the CDR3 is TGCGCCAGCAGTCTTGGGACAGTGGAAGGAAACACCATATATTTT.

This chain uses TRBV5-1 with TRBJ1-6, with 8 bases aligning to TRBD1. Looked up from germline, CDR1 is SGHRS and CDR2 is YFSETQ. The V and J ends lost 4 bases and 4 bases, in that order; junction bases with no gene match: 7. The CDR3 is 16 residues long. CDR3 region: CASSRGTGPYNSPLHF. The CDR3 DNA is TGCGCCAGCAGCCGCGGGACAGGACCATATAATTCACCCCTCCACTTT. Based on the CDR3 plus reference TRBV5-1 and TRBJ1-6, the full variable domain is KAGVTQTPRYLIKTRGQQVTLSCSPISGHRSVSWYQQTPGQGLQFLFEYFSETQRNKGNFPGRFSGRQFSNSRSEMNVSTLELGDSALYLCASSRGTGPYNSPLHFGNGTRLTVT.